Reported below is one TCR beta chain. What antigen it recognizes has not been identified. The input lacks base qualities; no much larger clone sits a single base away. To prepare the library, the immunoSEQ multiplex PCR assay was applied. As stored in TCRdb, this immuneACCESS dataset retains in-frame rearrangements with V and J assigned. A fraction of the clones does not appear; measured against another copy, unresolved V genes explain less than half of the discrepancy, and the remainder lacks a known reason. The sample table records around 10,000 clones; approximately 83% of these occur just once. The ten largest clonotypes hold about 17% of the sample. The sample belongs to a study of T cell changes during pregnancy in multiple sclerosis (dated by TCRdb to between 2018 and 2020). About the full investigation: In women with multiple sclerosis, the researchers looked at how the T cell repertoire shifted as pregnancy progressed.

Trimming leaves V shorter by 1 base and J shorter by 3 bases, with the junction holding 8 bases beyond the gene matches. The cysteine opens and the phenylalanine closes a CDR3 of 16 amino acids. Of the read, only the CDR3 DNA is kept; its 48 bases are in frame from base 1. Sequences LNHNV (CDR1) and YYDKDF (CDR2) are obtained from the germline V gene (reference sequence). In this chain, TRBV15 is recombined with TRBJ2-7, with 8 middle bases fitting TRBD2. The sample consisted of CD8+ T cells from peripheral blood mononuclear cells, taken in the third trimester of pregnancy. This sequence originates from a female donor in good health, enrolled as a control in a pregnancy study. DNA sequence: TGTGCCACCAGCAGAGTCCCGACTAGCGTTAACTACGAGCAGTACTTC. Its amino acids are CATSRVPTSVNYEQYF.